The 24 T cell receptor beta chains given below trace back to one sample, sequenced in a study of T-cell memory formation after mild COVID-19 (dated by TCRdb to 2020 to 2023). The library was obtained by 5' RACE. This sample was sequenced with an Illumina NovaSeq 6000. TCRdb reworked the public reads: Q25 trimming with fastp, MiXCR clone assembly, productive beta chains retained. Each entry merges the rows of one CDR3 protein and shows their most common DNA and genes. The sample records 110,000 to 150,000 distinct CDR3 sequences, approximately 25% of which are singletons. The top ten hold about 24% of the sample. Sequencing was performed on PBMCs or a T cell subset sorted from them (not recorded which). The origin of the receptors is an adult woman who had mild COVID-19 (a few samples of this study predate the infection). The sample titles of this study are shuffled in the database, so cell type and time point are left out; the donor was told from shared clones.

The V call is TRBV28, the J call TRBJ1-1, with D perhaps TRBD1 (5 bases). There are 14 residues in the CDR3. The germline gives CDR1 MDHEN, CDR2 SYDVKM. The V end was cut by 3 bases, the J end by 4 bases, with 12 bases between. The CDR3 is CASSFGGWSTEAFF. The CDR3 DNA follows: TGTGCCAGCAGTTTCGGGGGGTGGAGCACTGAAGCTTTCTTT.

The rearrangement joins TRBV6-5 to TRBJ1-3; possibly TRBD1 for D (6 bases). The germline V gene has CDR1 MNHEY and CDR2 SVGAGI. The CDR3 spans 14 residues. Trimming took 8 bases from V and 2 from J, leaving 13 bases between them. CDR3 loop: CASGEGGAGNTIYF. CDR3 DNA: TGTGCCAGCGGCGAGGGGGGGGCTGGAAACACCATATATTTT.

This sequence joins TRBV7-9 and TRBJ1-2, with a tentative D call TRBD1 (5 bases). The ends were cut back, 10 bases at V and 1 base at J, with 10 bases in the middle. Germline V CDR1 and CDR2: SEHNR, FQNEAQ (reference sequence). The CDR3 covers 12 residues. The chain's CDR3 is CATGGNNYGYTF. The CDR3 coding sequence is TGTGCCACCGGGGGTAATAACTATGGCTACACCTTC. The full variable domain, completed using reference TRBV7-9 and TRBJ1-2, is DTGVSQNPRHKITKRGQNVTFRCDPISEHNRLYWYRQTLGQGPEFLTYFQNEAQLEKSRLLSDRFSAERPKGSFSTLEIQRTEQGDSAMYLCATGGNNYGYTFGSGTRLTVV.

The chain combines TRBV6-5 with TRBJ2-1, with D tentatively TRBD2 (6 bases). V lost 9 bases and J 5 bases, leaving 26 bases between the germline ends. The CDR3 loop spans 17 amino acids. Germline assignment: CDR1 MNHEY and CDR2 SVGAGI. For the CDR3, the DNA is TGTGCCAGGCGGATCATTCCTAGGAGGGGCTACCACAATGAGCAGTTCTTC. Its protein product is CARRIIPRRGYHNEQFF.

This chain connects TRBV7-2 to TRBJ1-1, with TRBD1 as a possible D gene (5 bases). Trimming left V 4 bases short and J 3 bases short, with 15 bases between. The germline CDR1 and CDR2 sequences are SGHTA and FQGNSA. This CDR3 contains 15 residues. DNA of the CDR3: TGTGCCAGCAGCTCCCTACTGGGCAGGGACACTGAAGCTTTCTTT. It is translated as CASSSLLGRDTEAFF.

The rearrangement uses TRBV7-9 and TRBJ2-5, with 8 positions matching TRBD1. The CDR3 spans 14 residues. Trimming removed 5 bases from V and 4 bases from J; junction bases left unmatched: 6. CDR1 and CDR2 from the germline V gene are SEHNR and FQNEAQ (reference sequence). The CDR3, as DNA: TGTGCCAGCAGCGTAACAGGGGGTTTAGAGACCCAGTACTTC. Translation: CASSVTGGLETQYF.

The sample holds a few counts of this clonotype. CDR3 in amino acids: CSAEQWEGRTDTQYF. The CDR3, as DNA: TGCAGTGCGGAACAATGGGAAGGTCGCACAGATACGCAGTATTTT. The gene calls are TRBV20-1 and TRBJ2-3; D call uncertain. V gave up 6 bases and J gave up 1 base, with 17 bases separating them. Germline V gene sequence: CDR1 DFQATT, CDR2 SNEGSKA (reference sequence). The CDR3 runs 15 residues.

The chain recombines TRBV4-3 with TRBJ2-1, with 13 bases matching TRBD2. The germline gives CDR1 LGHNA, CDR2 YSLEER. The CDR3 loop spans 15 amino acids. With 4 bases clipped from V and 9 bases from J, the junction kept 6 bases outside the gene matches. The CDR3 spells CASSRGLAGVGEQFF. As DNA, the CDR3 is TGCGCCAGCAGCCGCGGACTAGCGGGAGTGGGTGAGCAGTTCTTC.

On this clonotype itself: A junction end diverges from the germline sequence, so it may reflect a read error. The chain combines TRBV5-5 with TRBJ2-1; 7 positions match TRBD1. This CDR3 is 14 amino acids long. Germline V lookup: CDR1 SGHKS, CDR2 YYEKEE (reference sequence). The CDR3, as DNA: TGTGCCAGCAGCCCCCCGGGACAGCACAATGAGCATTTCTTC. Translated, it gives CASSPPGQHNEHFF.

The chain links TRBV7-2 to TRBJ2-1; the D gene is possibly TRBD2 (6 bases). This CDR3 comprises 15 residues. V dropped 3 bases and J dropped 2 bases, with 11 bases sitting between them. Germline CDR1 SGHTA, CDR2 FQGNSA. The CDR3 spells CASSFGRDPYNEQFF. DNA for the CDR3: TGTGCCAGCAGCTTTGGGCGGGACCCCTACAATGAGCAGTTCTTC.

This clonotype turned up a few times. The rearrangement uses TRBV24-1 and TRBJ2-2, with a possible D match to TRBD2 (6 bases). CDR3 length: 13 amino acids. V shed 4 bases and J shed 6 bases, with 8 bases lying between them. Germline V gene lookup returns CDR1 KGHDR and CDR2 SFDVKD. The CDR3 DNA is TGTGCCACCAGTGAATGGGGGGCCGGGGAGCTGTTTTTT. The encoded protein is CATSEWGAGELFF.

On this clonotype: The CDR3 does not end in the conserved phenylalanine or tryptophan, so this is likely a read error. The chain recombines TRBV20-1 with TRBJ2-1; D unresolved. V was cut by 4 bases and J by 1 base, with 8 bases left in between. Germline V lookup: CDR1 DFQATT, CDR2 SNEGSKA (reference sequence). The CDR3 runs 13 residues. The CDR3 DNA sequence: TGCAGTGCTACAGTCCCGTCCTACAATGAGCAGTTCCTC. Amino acids: CSATVPSYNEQFL.

The V and J genes are TRBV27 and TRBJ1-2, with D maybe TRBD1 (5 bases). In germline, CDR1 is MNHEY, CDR2 SMNVEV (reference sequence). This CDR3 comprises 14 residues. Trimming left V 0 bases short and J 4 bases short, with 9 bases between. The CDR3 reads CASSLSGGSYGYTF. As DNA, the CDR3 is TGTGCCAGCAGTTTATCCGGGGGTAGCTATGGCTACACCTTC.

The genes are TRBV2 and TRBJ2-5; the match to TRBD1 covers 9 bases. This CDR3 spans 15 amino acids. V was clipped by 3 bases and J by 5 bases; unmatched bases: 7. The germline V gene encodes CDR1 SNHLY and CDR2 FYNNEI. In DNA, the CDR3 is TGTGCCAGCAGTGAGTGGGACAGGGCCCGGGAGACCCAGTACTTC. Its translation: CASSEWDRARETQYF.

The CDR3 bases are TGCAGTGCTAGAGAAAGCGGGAGCTCCTCCTACAATGAGCAGTTCTTC. Encoded protein: CSARESGSSSYNEQFF. The V and J genes are TRBV20-1 and TRBJ2-1, with TRBD2 matching over 8 bases. This CDR3 has 16 residues. Germline V lookup: CDR1 DFQATT, CDR2 SNEGSKA (reference sequence). With V trimmed by 0 bases and J by 0 bases, 4 bases remained unmatched.

This chain uses TRBV4-1 with TRBJ2-1, with 16 bases that match TRBD2. The V segment lost 5 bases and the J segment 4 bases; nucleotides outside the gene matches: 11. Germline V lookup: CDR1 MGHRA, CDR2 YSYEKL. CDR3 length: 19 residues. CDR3 coding DNA: TGCGCCAGCAGCGGACCCGGGACTAGCGGGGGGGCCATATACAATGAGCAGTTCTTC. Its protein is CASSGPGTSGGAIYNEQFF.

This clonotype was counted only a few times. The chain couples TRBV2 to TRBJ2-3, with TRBD2 matching 8 bases. The V segment lost 4 bases and the J segment 2 bases; nucleotides outside the gene matches: 8. Germline CDR1 and CDR2: SNHLY and FYNNEI. This CDR3 region has 16 residues. Here the CDR3 reads CASSVRVAGTTDTQYF. The CDR3 DNA sequence: TGTGCCAGCAGTGTTCGAGTAGCGGGAACCACAGATACGCAGTATTTT.

Only a few counts were recorded for this clonotype. CDR3 DNA sequence: TGTGCCAGCAGCCAAGTTGATTTGCGGGGGAACACTGAAGCTTTCTTT. Amino acids: CASSQVDLRGNTEAFF. The rearrangement links TRBV3-1 to TRBJ1-1; D call uncertain. The CDR3 is made up of 16 amino acids. V was trimmed by 1 base and J by 1 base, leaving 13 bases between them. Germline V gene data show CDR1 as LGHDT and CDR2 as YNNKEL (reference sequence).

This clonotype appeared a few times. The chain joins TRBV4-3 to TRBJ1-5; TRBD1 agrees at 7 bases. CDR1 and CDR2 (germline): LGHNA, YSLEER. V was clipped by 3 bases and J by 6 bases; unmatched bases: 8. This CDR3 region has 15 residues. For the CDR3, the DNA is TGCGCCAGCAGCCAGGATACAGGGGTGAGTCAGCCCCAGCATTTT. Protein sequence: CASSQDTGVSQPQHF.

This clonotype has more than one count but fewer than ten. The genes are TRBV15 and TRBJ1-1; D unclear. Trimming stripped 3 bases from V and 1 base from J, with 6 bases between. CDR1 is LNHNV, CDR2 YYDKDF, per germline (reference sequence). The CDR3 loop spans 13 amino acids. CDR3 bases: TGTGCCACCAGCAGTTCAGGGAACACTGAAGCTTTCTTT. Translated: CATSSSGNTEAFF.

The V call is TRBV7-2, the J call TRBJ1-1; unclear D gene. The germline V and J ends were trimmed by 7 bases and 7 bases, with 16 bases remaining between them. The CDR3 is made up of 13 amino acids. Per germline, CDR1 SGHTA and CDR2 FQGNSA. The CDR3 sequence: CASTQPPSSEAFF. The CDR3 DNA reads as TGTGCCAGCACCCAACCTCCCAGTAGTGAAGCTTTCTTT.

This clonotype came up many times. The genes are TRBV25-1 and TRBJ2-1, with D perhaps TRBD1 (7 bases). Germline assignment: CDR1 MGHDK and CDR2 SYGVNS. The CDR3 is made up of 15 amino acids. Trimming cost V 3 bases and J 3 bases, with 12 bases left between them. CDR3: CASSEGGQDYNEQFF. In nucleotides, the CDR3 is TGTGCCAGCAGTGAGGGAGGACAGGACTACAATGAGCAGTTCTTC.

Sample share makes this clonotype medium-sized. J is TRBJ2-2 and V is TRBV5-1, with TRBD1 matching 7 bases. CDR1 SGHRS and CDR2 YFSETQ come from the germline V gene. The V gene end was trimmed by 4 bases and the J gene end by 3 bases; junction bases not matched to a gene: 9. This CDR3 comprises 16 residues. CDR3 DNA sequence: TGCGCCAGCAGCCCTAGACAGGGCTTTGACACCGGGGAGCTGTTTTTT. Translating it yields CASSPRQGFDTGELFF. Drawing the rest from reference TRBV5-1 and TRBJ2-2, the complete variable domain is KAGVTQTPRYLIKTRGQQVTLSCSPISGHRSVSWYQQTPGQGLQFLFEYFSETQRNKGNFPGRFSGRQFSNSRSEMNVSTLELGDSALYLCASSPRQGFDTGELFFGEGSRLTVL.

This clonotype was counted a few times. The chain combines TRBV4-1 with TRBJ1-6; D not resolved. This CDR3 contains 15 residues. Germline lookup yields CDR1 MGHRA and CDR2 YSYEKL. The V gene lost 1 base and the J gene lost 6 bases, with 10 bases spanning the gap. The CDR3 nucleotides read TGCGCCAGCAGCCAAGGAACAGCTCTTAATTCACCCCTCCACTTT. The encoded protein is CASSQGTALNSPLHF.